This T cell receptor beta chain was captured by sequencing in a study of T cells in Graves' hyperthyroidism and ophthalmopathy. Unmatched junction bases numbered 4, after V lost 4 bases and J lost 0 bases. This CDR3 region has 15 residues. Germline V gives CDR1 SGHAT, CDR2 FQDESV (reference sequence). Amplified regions were TCR beta CDR3 sequences from RNA transcripts. A set of HTBI primers served as the primers for a first-round RT-PCR of the TCR CDR3. A single record per CDR3 protein comes from TCRdb applying MiXCR to the multiplex PCR reads. The sample comprises about 480,000 distinct CDR3 sequences, 22% of which are singletons, and under 55% rests with the top ten.

This TCR derives from a woman in her 70s with Graves' ophthalmopathy. This chain joins TRBV11-1 and TRBJ1-1; 8 bases match TRBD1. Sequenced input: blood. CDR3 sequence: CASSSWGQVNTEAFF. The CDR3 DNA reads TGTGCCAGCAGCTCCTGGGGACAGGTGAACACTGAAGCTTTCTTT.